The 2 T cell receptor beta chains in this list originate from one sample, sequenced in a study of T cell responses to AZD1222 COVID-19 vaccine. Assay: immunoSEQ multiplex PCR; the TCRdb copy retains only in-frame clones and omits some. The data contain over 150,000 clones, about 92% of them seen just once; the ten biggest clones take up 4.4%. This specimen consisted of peripheral blood, obtained on day 0 of MenACWY control vaccination. These receptors were collected from an adult in good health.

V gene TRBV7-2 combines with J gene TRBJ1-1, with D unclear. This CDR3 has 13 residues. V shed 5 bases and J shed 3 bases, with 10 bases lying between them. Germline lookup yields CDR1 SGHTA and CDR2 FQGNSA. CDR3 nucleotides: TGTGCCAGCAGCAATGTGTGGGACACTGAAGCTTTCTTT. Its translation: CASSNVWDTEAFF.

The chain recombines TRBV25-1 with TRBJ1-5; D is uncertain. V was pared by 4 bases and J by 0 bases, with 7 bases between. CDR3 size: 14 residues. Per the germline V gene, CDR1 is MGHDK and CDR2 is SYGVNS. The CDR3 here is CASSAGYSNQPQHF. CDR3 nucleotide sequence: TGTGCCAGCAGTGCGGGATATAGCAATCAGCCCCAGCATTTT.